The next 31 T cell receptor beta chains were all read from a single sample in a study of T cells in women clearing cervical HPV infection. Here immunoSEQ multiplex PCR was the method, and the copy in TCRdb shows in-frame clones only, minus some. The sample totals 23,000 or so clones; its top ten clones hold approximately 6%. Input material: blood buffy coat. The origin of the receptors is a woman between 18 and 70 years old with a cervical HPV16 infection that either progressed to CIN3+ or cleared (not recorded which).

A note on this clone: The observed sequence ends 3 residues before the CDR3 terminus, with the missing tail filled in from the germline J gene. The rearrangement links TRBV10-3 to TRBJ2-2; 16 nucleotides agree with TRBD2. The CDR3 is 16 residues long. Germline values: CDR1 ENHRY, CDR2 SYGVKD. Trimming at V came to 6 bases and at J to 5 bases, leaving 3 bases not matched to a gene. CDR3 protein: CAIRGTSGRGTGELFF. CDR3 DNA (partial): TGTGCCATCAGGGGGACTAGCGGGAGGGGGACCGGGGAG.

With regard to this clone: The sequence runs out 3 residues before the end of the CDR3; the remainder is reconstructed from the germline J gene. The chain couples TRBV2 to TRBJ2-7; TRBD1 might be the D (5 bases). Per the germline V gene, CDR1 is SNHLY and CDR2 is FYNNEI. Trimming left V 5 bases short and J 1 base short, with 6 bases between. The CDR3 extends over 12 amino acids. CDR3 DNA, as far as it was read: TGTGCCAGCAGTCGACAGTCCTACGAG. This encodes CASSRQSYE. The full CDR3 reads CASSRQSYEQYF.

Worth noting for this clone: The CDR3 is cut off 3 residues early in the read; its end comes from the germline J gene. This rearrangement joins TRBV30 to TRBJ1-2, with D possibly matching TRBD1 (5 bases). The V gene's germline CDR1 is GTSNPN and CDR2 SVGIG (reference sequence). The CDR3 totals 11 residues. CDR3: CAQMAGSGYTF. The sequenced part of the CDR3 DNA is TGTGCCCAAATGGCAGGGTCCGGC.

Turning to this clone: The CDR3 end is not reached by the read, which stops 3 residues before it; the germline J gene fills it in. The gene calls are TRBV5-4 and TRBJ1-1; D remains unclear. The CDR3 runs 15 residues. Between the trimmed V and J ends, which lost 0 bases and 0 bases, there was a span of 9 bases. Germline V gene lookup returns CDR1 SGHNT and CDR2 YYREEE (reference sequence). This CDR3 reads CASSLAGVMNTEAFF. The CDR3 DNA, read in part, is TGTGCCAGCAGCTTGGCCGGGGTGATGAACACTGAA.

As concerns this clone: The read comes to an end 3 residues before the CDR3 does, leaving the germline J gene to fill in the end. This chain connects TRBV6-2 or TRBV6-3 to TRBJ2-3; a possible D gene is TRBD1 (5 bases). Germline CDR1 reads MNHEY; CDR2 reads SVGEGT. Trimming pared 8 bases from V and 4 bases from J, leaving 16 bases between. The CDR3 extends over 14 amino acids. The CDR3 spells CASFYETVSDTQYF. The covered CDR3 bases are TGTGCCAGCTTTTACGAGACAGTATCAGATACG.

A note on this clone: The CDR3 end falls 3 residues outside the read, so it is completed with the germline J gene. The chain joins TRBV5-1 to TRBJ2-7; D is perhaps TRBD1 (6 bases). Germline V gives CDR1 SGHRS, CDR2 YFSETQ. CDR3 length equals 16 residues. V lost 0 bases and J 2 bases, leaving 15 bases between the germline ends. The covered CDR3 bases are TGCGCCAGCAGCTTGGATGCCGCAGGGGTGACCTACGAG. Encoded protein: CASSLDAAGVTYE. In full, the CDR3 reads CASSLDAAGVTYEQYF.

In the case of this clone: The sequenced fragment ends 3 residues before the CDR3 boundary, so the rest is inferred from the germline J gene. The genes are TRBV28 and TRBJ2-7, with 7 bases fitting TRBD1. CDR1 MDHEN and CDR2 SYDVKM come from the germline V gene. The J segment lost 0 bases and the V segment lost 3 bases, leaving 8 bases of the junction unmatched. The CDR3 totals 16 residues. The part of the CDR3 DNA that was read is TGTGCCAGCAGTTTTCCGGAGACAGGGTACTCCTACGAG. This translates into CASSFPETGYSYE. The entire CDR3 reads CASSFPETGYSYEQYF.

Comment on this clone: The read ends 3 residues early relative to the CDR3; the germline J gene fills the gap. The chain has TRBV5-5 and TRBJ1-1; D unclear. CDR1 SGHKS and CDR2 YYEKEE come from the germline V gene (reference sequence). V lost 4 bases and J lost 3, with 13 bases in between. The CDR3 extends over 14 amino acids. The CDR3 bases that were read are TGTGCCAGCAGCCAAGAGTCGGTGCACACTGAA. Protein product: CASSQESVHTE. The entire CDR3 is CASSQESVHTEAFF.

Comment on this clone: The CDR3 is cut off 3 residues early in the read; its end comes from the germline J gene. The chain joins TRBV15 to TRBJ2-3, with D uncertain. V was pared by 0 bases and J by 0 bases, with 10 bases between. The CDR3 sequence is 16 residues long. Germline V gene sequence: CDR1 LNHNV, CDR2 YYDKDF (reference sequence). The CDR3 reads CATSRDLPGSTDTQYF. CDR3 DNA (partial): TGTGCCACCAGCAGAGATCTCCCCGGGAGCACAGATACG. Based on the CDR3 plus reference TRBV15 and TRBJ2-3, the full variable domain is DAMVIQNPRYQVTQFGKPVTLSCSQTLNHNVMYWYQQKSSQAPKLLFHYYDKDFNNEADTPDNFQSRRPNTSFCFLDIRSPGLGDTAMYLCATSRDLPGSTDTQYFGPGTRLTVL.

Regarding this clone: Coverage ceases 3 residues before the CDR3 finishes, and the germline J gene fills in the end. The chain has TRBV6-1 and TRBJ2-1, with D maybe TRBD1 (5 bases). Looked up from germline, CDR1 is MNHNS and CDR2 is SASEGT. V dropped 2 bases and J dropped 1 base, with 9 bases sitting between them. This CDR3 has 15 amino acids. CDR3 bases read: TGTGCCAGCAGTGAATCTGCAGGGTCCTACAATGAG. Amino acid sequence: CASSESAGSYNE. From start to end, the CDR3 is CASSESAGSYNEQFF.

CDR3 amino acids: CASSLYEGQGETQYF. CDR3 DNA (partial): TGTGCCAGCAGTTTATATGAGGGACAGGGAGAGACC. The rearrangement uses TRBV27 and TRBJ2-5, with 9 bases aligning to TRBD1. The CDR3 end falls 3 residues outside the read, so it is completed with the germline J gene. The ends lost 1 base at V and 4 bases at J; junction bases unmatched: 4. The CDR3 sequence is 15 residues long. Germline V lookup: CDR1 MNHEY, CDR2 SMNVEV (reference sequence).

Remarks on this clone: Read sequence stops 3 residues before the CDR3 end, and the germline J gene provides the missing end. The chain carries TRBV2 and TRBJ1-5; possible D gene TRBD1, 6 bases. V gave up 6 bases and J gave up 0 bases, with 12 bases separating them. Germline CDR1 SNHLY, CDR2 FYNNEI. The CDR3 length is 15 residues. CDR3 protein: CASRWDIYSNQPQHF. The sequenced CDR3 bases are TGTGCCAGCAGATGGGACATCTATAGCAATCAGCCC.

In regard to this clone: From the germline J gene comes the end of the CDR3, since the read stops 3 residues before it. The chain combines TRBV7-9 with TRBJ2-1; D possibly corresponds to TRBD1 (5 bases). Germline CDR1 is SEHNR and CDR2 is FQNEAQ (reference sequence). The V and J ends lost 5 bases and 6 bases respectively, with 8 bases between them. CDR3 size: 12 residues. The CDR3 loop is CASSRQFNEQFF. The DNA read from the CDR3 is TGTGCCAGCAGCAGACAGTTCAATGAG.

For this clone: Read sequence stops 3 residues before the CDR3 end, and the germline J gene provides the missing end. The chain couples TRBV7-2 to TRBJ2-7; D may be TRBD1 (6 bases). The CDR3 has 13 residues. The V end lost 0 bases, the J end lost 4 bases, and 7 bases lay between the germline ends. Germline V CDR1 and CDR2: SGHTA, FQGNSA. The CDR3 bases that were read are TGTGCCAGCAGCTTAGCGGGACAATACGAG. As protein: CASSLAGQYE. The full CDR3 protein is CASSLAGQYEQYF.

With respect to this clone: The read comes to an end 3 residues before the CDR3 does, leaving the germline J gene to fill in the end. The genes are TRBV9 and TRBJ1-2; a weak D match, TRBD1 (6 bases). V gave up 0 bases and J gave up 0 bases, with 9 bases separating them. The CDR3 extends over 15 amino acids. In germline, CDR1 is SGDLS, CDR2 YYNGEE. The covered CDR3 bases are TGTGCCAGCAGCGTAGCAGGGGCTCCTAACTATGGC. Protein sequence: CASSVAGAPNYG. The full CDR3 reads CASSVAGAPNYGYTF.

Remarks on this clone: The missing CDR3 end, 3 residues past where the read stops, is filled in from the germline J gene. The chain carries TRBV6-1 and TRBJ2-1; the match to TRBD1 covers 9 bases. The CDR3 runs to 16 residues. Germline V lookup: CDR1 MNHNS, CDR2 SASEGT. J lost 2 bases, V lost 4 bases, and 6 bases had no gene match. The CDR3 loop reads CASSVTDRGPYNEQFF. The CDR3 DNA, read in part, is TGTGCCAGCAGTGTCACGGACAGGGGCCCCTACAATGAG.

Note on this clone: The DNA ends 3 residues before the CDR3 does, and the rest of the CDR3 is filled in from the germline J gene. The chain recombines TRBV11-2 with TRBJ2-3, with D unclear. The germline gives CDR1 SGHAT, CDR2 FQNNGV. Between the trimmed V and J ends, which lost 4 bases and 7 bases, there was a span of 3 bases. The CDR3 is 10 amino acids. This CDR3 reads CASSYYTQYF. The sequenced part of the CDR3 DNA is TGTGCCAGCAGCTACTATACG.

By frequency, this clone registers medium-sized. The observed sequence ends 3 residues before the CDR3 terminus, with the missing tail filled in from the germline J gene. The genes are TRBV2 and TRBJ2-3; either TRBD1 or TRBD2 may fit D (5 bases each). The CDR3 spans 12 residues. V lost 8 bases to trimming and J lost 8 bases, with 14 bases between them. Germline values: CDR1 SNHLY, CDR2 FYNNEI. Partial CDR3 DNA: TGTGCCAGCTCCCGGGCGAGGGGTACG. Translation: CASSRARGT. The CDR3, in full, reads CASSRARGTQYF.

For this clone: From the germline J gene comes the end of the CDR3, since the read stops 3 residues before it. This sequence joins TRBV2 and TRBJ2-5; 7 bases fit TRBD1. The ends lost 7 bases at V and 5 bases at J; junction bases unmatched: 13. The V gene's germline CDR1 is SNHLY and CDR2 FYNNEI. CDR3 length equals 15 residues. This CDR3 reads CASTFYRGFRETQYF. The part of the CDR3 DNA that was read is TGTGCCAGCACCTTTTACAGGGGATTCCGGGAGACC.

As concerns this clone: The DNA ends 3 residues before the CDR3 does, and the rest of the CDR3 is filled in from the germline J gene. The genes are TRBV6-7 and TRBJ1-4, with TRBD1 identical over 11 bases. TRBV6-7 is noted as an ORF with a role that remains uncertain. V was pared by 7 bases and J by 7 bases, with 14 bases of the junction left unmatched. The CDR3 sequence is 17 residues long. CDR3: CASTAVGDRGGREKLFF. The part of the CDR3 DNA that was read is TGTGCCAGCACCGCGGTGGGGGACAGGGGGGGACGTGAAAAA.

About this clone itself: Read data end 3 residues before the CDR3 end; the end is taken from the germline J gene. This chain uses TRBV2 with TRBJ2-7; possibly TRBD2 for D (5 bases). Germline V gives CDR1 SNHLY, CDR2 FYNNEI. V lost 4 bases, J lost 2 bases, and 9 bases lay in between. This CDR3 spans 13 amino acids. CDR3 residues: CASSVVGAYEQYF. The sequenced part of the CDR3 DNA is TGTGCCAGCAGTGTGGTCGGGGCCTACGAG.

A note on this clone: The read stops 3 residues short of the end of the CDR3; the missing end is completed from the germline J gene. The chain couples TRBV9 to TRBJ2-7; 7 nucleotides agree with TRBD2. Germline CDR1 SGDLS, CDR2 YYNGEE. The V gene end was trimmed by 0 bases and the J gene end by 1 base; junction bases not matched to a gene: 7. The CDR3 runs to 16 residues. The sequenced CDR3 bases are TGTGCCAGCAGCGTAGGCCCTAGCGGTACTTCCTACGAG. This codes for CASSVGPSGTSYE. The full CDR3 reads CASSVGPSGTSYEQYF.

On this clone: A read error may produce the germline difference seen at one junction end. The sequenced fragment ends 3 residues before the CDR3 boundary, so the rest is inferred from the germline J gene. The same CDR3 is also encoded by other DNA sequences in this sample. The chain couples TRBV28 to TRBJ1-3, with a tentative D call TRBD1 (5 bases). The germline V gene has CDR1 MDHEN and CDR2 SYDVKM. The CDR3 extends over 12 amino acids. The CDR3 loop reads CASGLRGNTIYF. The CDR3 bases that were read are TGTGCCAGCGGGCTTAGGGGAAACACG.

For this clone: The read ends 3 residues shy of where the CDR3 ends; the end is completed using the germline J gene. The V call is TRBV4-1, the J call TRBJ1-4, with D tentatively TRBD1 (6 bases). Germline CDR1 is MGHRA and CDR2 is YSYEKL. This CDR3 region has 16 residues. V dropped 0 bases and J dropped 7 bases, with 15 bases sitting between them. The covered CDR3 bases are TGCGCCAGCAGCCAAGATTGGGACCTAGGGGGTGAAAAA. It yields the protein CASSQDWDLGGEK. In full, the CDR3 is CASSQDWDLGGEKLFF.

Details on this clone: Read sequence stops 3 residues before the CDR3 end, and the germline J gene provides the missing end. The chain couples TRBV29-1 to TRBJ2-5, with D hard to call. This CDR3 is 12 amino acids long. Germline loops: CDR1 SQVTM, CDR2 ANQGSEA. Trimming took off 3 bases at V and 5 bases at J, with 10 bases between the two ends. The DNA read from the CDR3 is TGCAGCGTTGAGGTCACCCGGGAGACC. Its translation is CSVEVTRET. The entire CDR3 sequence reads CSVEVTRETQYF.

A word on this clone: The sequence runs out 3 residues before the end of the CDR3; the remainder is reconstructed from the germline J gene. V usage is TRBV4-2 and J usage is TRBJ2-5; D perhaps matches TRBD2 (5 bases). The V end lost 1 base, the J end lost 3 bases, and 9 bases lay between the germline ends. This CDR3 contains 14 residues. The germline gives CDR1 LGHNA, CDR2 YNFKEQ. The CDR3 loop reads CASSQVASKETQYF. Partial CDR3 DNA: TGTGCCAGCAGCCAAGTCGCTAGCAAAGAGACC.

A word on this clone: The read halts 3 residues ahead of the CDR3 end, with the missing end drawn from the germline J gene. The V and J genes are TRBV5-1 and TRBJ2-5; 7 nucleotides agree with TRBD2. Germline CDR1 SGHRS, CDR2 YFSETQ. CDR3 length equals 15 residues. The ends lost 5 bases at V and 7 bases at J; junction bases unmatched: 14. Incomplete CDR3 DNA: TGCGCCAGCAGTACCCTCACCGGGACTAAAGGGACC. Amino acid sequence: CASSTLTGTKGT. The full-length CDR3 reads as CASSTLTGTKGTQYF.

With respect to this clone: Read data end 3 residues before the CDR3 end; the end is taken from the germline J gene. The chain links TRBV4-1 to TRBJ2-1; tentative D call: TRBD1 (6 bases). The CDR3 consists of 16 residues. The germline gives CDR1 MGHRA, CDR2 YSYEKL. Trimming took off 4 bases at V and 1 base at J, with 14 bases between the two ends. CDR3 residues: CASSREWTVSYNEQFF. The part of the CDR3 DNA that was read is TGCGCCAGCAGCCGGGAATGGACAGTTTCCTACAATGAG.

As regards this clone: The missing CDR3 end, 3 residues past where the read stops, is filled in from the germline J gene. The V call is TRBV6-2 or TRBV6-3, the J call TRBJ2-7; 13 bases agree with TRBD2. Trimming took 6 bases from V and 5 from J; bases not matched to a gene: 7. The CDR3 runs to 15 residues. Germline values: CDR1 MNHEY, CDR2 SVGEGT. The CDR3 DNA, read in part, is TGTGCCAGCAGAGGACTAGCGGGAGTTCCCAACGAG. Translation: CASRGLAGVPNE. The full CDR3 protein reads CASRGLAGVPNEQYF.

In the case of this clone: The missing CDR3 end, 3 residues past where the read stops, is filled in from the germline J gene. This chain uses TRBV20-1 with TRBJ2-5; 15 bases fit TRBD2. The CDR3 runs to 16 residues. V lost 2 bases and J lost 5; bases outside the gene matches: 6. Germline V gives CDR1 DFQATT, CDR2 SNEGSKA (reference sequence). The CDR3 loop reads CSARWTSGRAGETQYF. The part of the CDR3 DNA that was read is TGCAGTGCTAGATGGACTAGCGGGAGGGCAGGGGAGACC.

In regard to this clone: The CDR3 end falls 3 residues outside the read, so it is completed with the germline J gene. V and J are TRBV10-1 and TRBJ2-3; D is uncertain. The CDR3 spans 13 residues. V was cut by 4 bases and J by 1 base, with 6 bases left in between. The germline CDR1 and CDR2 sequences are WNHNN and SYGVQD (reference sequence). CDR3 region: CASSVLGTDTQYF. Partial CDR3 DNA: TGCGCCAGCAGTGTCCTAGGCACAGATACG.